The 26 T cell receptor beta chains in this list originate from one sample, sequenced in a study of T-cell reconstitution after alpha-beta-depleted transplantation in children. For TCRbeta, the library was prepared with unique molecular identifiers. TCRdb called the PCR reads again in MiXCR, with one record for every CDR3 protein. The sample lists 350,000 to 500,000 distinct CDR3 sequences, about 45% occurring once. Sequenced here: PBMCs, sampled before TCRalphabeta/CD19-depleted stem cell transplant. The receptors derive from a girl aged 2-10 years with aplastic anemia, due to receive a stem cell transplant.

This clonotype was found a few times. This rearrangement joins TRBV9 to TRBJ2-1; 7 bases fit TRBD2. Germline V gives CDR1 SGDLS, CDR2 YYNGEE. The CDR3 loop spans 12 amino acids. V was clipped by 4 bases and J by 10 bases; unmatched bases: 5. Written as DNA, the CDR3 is TGTGCCAGCAGCCAGGGAGCGGGAGAGCAGTTCTTC. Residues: CASSQGAGEQFF.

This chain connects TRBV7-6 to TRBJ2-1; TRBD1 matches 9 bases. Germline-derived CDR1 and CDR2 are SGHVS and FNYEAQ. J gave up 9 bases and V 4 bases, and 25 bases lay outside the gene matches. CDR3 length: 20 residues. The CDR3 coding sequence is TGTGCCAGCAGCTCGGGCTTACAGGGGGCGGTGAACACCGGAGCGGTTGAGCAGTTCTTC. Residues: CASSSGLQGAVNTGAVEQFF.

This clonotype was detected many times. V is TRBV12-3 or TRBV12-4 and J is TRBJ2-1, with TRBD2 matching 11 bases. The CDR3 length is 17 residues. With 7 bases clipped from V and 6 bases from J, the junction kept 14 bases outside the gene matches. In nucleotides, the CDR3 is TGTGCCAGCACCCCCGAGAAACTAGCGGGAGTTCCCAATGAGCAGTTCTTC. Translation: CASTPEKLAGVPNEQFF.

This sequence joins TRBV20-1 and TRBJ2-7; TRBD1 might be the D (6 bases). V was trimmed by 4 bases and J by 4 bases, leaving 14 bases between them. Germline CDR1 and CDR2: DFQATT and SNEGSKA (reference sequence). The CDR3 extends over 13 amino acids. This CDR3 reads CSANRDILYEQYF. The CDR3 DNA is TGCAGTGCTAACCGGGACATCTTATACGAGCAGTACTTC.

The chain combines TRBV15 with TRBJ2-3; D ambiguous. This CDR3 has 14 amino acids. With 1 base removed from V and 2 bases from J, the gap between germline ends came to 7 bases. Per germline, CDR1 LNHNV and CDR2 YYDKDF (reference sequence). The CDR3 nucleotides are TGTGCCACCAGCAGAGCACTATTCACAGATACGCAGTATTTT. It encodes CATSRALFTDTQYF.

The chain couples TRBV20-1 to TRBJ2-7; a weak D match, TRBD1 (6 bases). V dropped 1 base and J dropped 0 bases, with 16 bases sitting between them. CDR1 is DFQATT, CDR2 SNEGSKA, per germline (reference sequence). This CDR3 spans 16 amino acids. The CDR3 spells CSARAPRDTPSYEQYF. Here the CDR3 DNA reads TGCAGTGCTAGAGCCCCCCGGGACACCCCCTCCTACGAGCAGTACTTC.

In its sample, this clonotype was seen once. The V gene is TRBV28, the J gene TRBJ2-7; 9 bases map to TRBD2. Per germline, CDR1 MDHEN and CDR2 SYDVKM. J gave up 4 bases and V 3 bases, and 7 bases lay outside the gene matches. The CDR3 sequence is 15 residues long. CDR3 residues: CASSFGPSGVYEQYF. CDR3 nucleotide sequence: TGTGCCAGCAGTTTTGGCCCTAGCGGGGTGTACGAGCAGTACTTC.

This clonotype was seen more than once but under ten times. CDR3: CASSPLSGTGGLYGYTF. The DNA for the CDR3 is TGTGCCAGCTCACCACTGTCCGGGACAGGGGGGTTGTATGGCTACACCTTC. V and J are TRBV18 and TRBJ1-2, with 11 bases lining up with TRBD1. Trimming removed 1 base from V and 5 bases from J; junction bases left unmatched: 9. The germline CDR1 and CDR2 sequences are KGHSH and LQKENI. This CDR3 contains 17 residues.

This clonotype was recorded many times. CDR3 in amino acids: CASLSGSSYNEQFF. The CDR3 region has the DNA TGTGCCAGCCTTAGCGGGAGCTCATACAATGAGCAGTTCTTC. The chain uses TRBV6-1 and TRBJ2-1, with TRBD2 identical over 9 bases. Germline V gene lookup returns CDR1 MNHNS and CDR2 SASEGT. V shed 8 bases, J shed 4 bases, and the junction held 6 bases outside the gene matches. This CDR3 has 14 amino acids.

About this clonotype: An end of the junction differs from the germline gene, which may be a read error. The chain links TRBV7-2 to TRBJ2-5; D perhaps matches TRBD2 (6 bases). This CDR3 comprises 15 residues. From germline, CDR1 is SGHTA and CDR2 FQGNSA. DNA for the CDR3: TGTGACAGCAGCCCGACCGGCGGGGCCCAAGAGACCCAGTACTTC. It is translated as CDSSPTGGAQETQYF.

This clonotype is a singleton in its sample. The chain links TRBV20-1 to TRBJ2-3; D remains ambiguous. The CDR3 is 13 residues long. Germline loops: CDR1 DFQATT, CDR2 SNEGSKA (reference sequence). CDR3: CSAQQYSTDTQYF. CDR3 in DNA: TGCAGCGCCCAGCAGTATAGCACAGATACGCAGTATTTT.

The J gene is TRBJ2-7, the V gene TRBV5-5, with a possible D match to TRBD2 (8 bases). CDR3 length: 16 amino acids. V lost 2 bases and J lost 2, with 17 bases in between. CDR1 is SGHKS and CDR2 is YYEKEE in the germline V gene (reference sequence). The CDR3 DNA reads TGTGCCAGCAGCTTTATGGTAGCGGGACAGCCCTACGAGCAGTACTTC. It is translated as CASSFMVAGQPYEQYF.

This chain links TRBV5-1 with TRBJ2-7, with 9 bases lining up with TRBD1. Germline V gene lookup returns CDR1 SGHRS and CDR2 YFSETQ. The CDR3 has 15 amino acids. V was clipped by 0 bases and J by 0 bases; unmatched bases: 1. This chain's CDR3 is CASSLGDRVSYEQYF. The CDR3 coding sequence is TGCGCCAGCAGCTTGGGGGACAGGGTCTCCTACGAGCAGTACTTC.

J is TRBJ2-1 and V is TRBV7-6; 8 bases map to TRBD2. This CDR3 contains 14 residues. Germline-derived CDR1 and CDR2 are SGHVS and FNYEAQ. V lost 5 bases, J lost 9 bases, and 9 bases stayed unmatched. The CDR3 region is CASSPFSGRLEQFF. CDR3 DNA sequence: TGTGCCAGCAGCCCTTTCAGCGGGAGACTTGAGCAGTTCTTC. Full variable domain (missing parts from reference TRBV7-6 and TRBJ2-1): GAGVSQSPRYKVTKRGQDVALRCDPISGHVSLYWYRQALGQGPEFLTYFNYEAQQDKSGLPNDRFSAERPEGSISTLTIQRTEQRDSAMYRCASSPFSGRLEQFFGPGTRLTVL.

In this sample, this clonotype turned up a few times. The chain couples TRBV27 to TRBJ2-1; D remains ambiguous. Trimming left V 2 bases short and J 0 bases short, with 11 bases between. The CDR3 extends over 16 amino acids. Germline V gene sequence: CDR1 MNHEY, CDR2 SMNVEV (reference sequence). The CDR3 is CASSLPSAHSYNEQFF. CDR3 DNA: TGTGCCAGCAGTTTACCCTCGGCCCACTCCTACAATGAGCAGTTCTTC.

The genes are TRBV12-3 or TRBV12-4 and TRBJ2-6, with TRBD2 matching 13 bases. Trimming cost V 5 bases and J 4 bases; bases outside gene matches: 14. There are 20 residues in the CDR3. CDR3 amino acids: CASSSSSPGTSGTGANVLTF. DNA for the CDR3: TGTGCCAGCAGTAGCAGTTCCCCCGGGACTAGCGGGACGGGGGCCAACGTCCTGACTTTC.

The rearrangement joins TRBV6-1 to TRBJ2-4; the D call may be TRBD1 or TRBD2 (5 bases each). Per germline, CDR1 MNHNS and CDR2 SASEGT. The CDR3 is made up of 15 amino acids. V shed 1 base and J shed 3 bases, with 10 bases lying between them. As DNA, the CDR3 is TGTGCCAGCAGTGAAGAACATGGGGGCAAAAACATTCAGTACTTC. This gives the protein CASSEEHGGKNIQYF.

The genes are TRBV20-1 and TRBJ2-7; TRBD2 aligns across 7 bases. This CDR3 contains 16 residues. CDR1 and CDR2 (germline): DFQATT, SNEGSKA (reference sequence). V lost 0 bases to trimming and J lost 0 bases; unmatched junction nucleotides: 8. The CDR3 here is CSARDTLAAFSYEQYF. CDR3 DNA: TGCAGTGCTAGAGATACGCTAGCGGCCTTCTCCTACGAGCAGTACTTC.

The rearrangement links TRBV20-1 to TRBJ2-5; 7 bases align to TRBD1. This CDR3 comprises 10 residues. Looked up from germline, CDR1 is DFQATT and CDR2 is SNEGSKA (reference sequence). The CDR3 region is CRTGLETQYF. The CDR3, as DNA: TGCAGGACAGGGTTGGAGACCCAGTACTTC.

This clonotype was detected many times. The CDR3 region has the DNA TGCAGTGCTAGAGATGGGGTAGGACTCGGAAACATTCAGTACTTC. It translates to CSARDGVGLGNIQYF. This sequence joins TRBV20-1 and TRBJ2-4, with D possibly matching TRBD2 (5 bases). Germline V gives CDR1 DFQATT, CDR2 SNEGSKA (reference sequence). V lost 0 bases to trimming and J lost 6 bases, with 15 bases between them. The CDR3 is made up of 15 amino acids.

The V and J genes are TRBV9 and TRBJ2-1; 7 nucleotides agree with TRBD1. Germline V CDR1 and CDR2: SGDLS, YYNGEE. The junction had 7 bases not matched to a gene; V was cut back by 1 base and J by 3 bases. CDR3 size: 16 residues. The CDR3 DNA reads TGTGCCAGCAGCGTACGCTCAGGGGGAAGCTACAATGAGCAGTTCTTC. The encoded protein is CASSVRSGGSYNEQFF.

The CDR3 DNA reads TGCGCCAGCAGCCAGCCAGCGGGAGATTACGAGCAGTACTTC. It is translated as CASSQPAGDYEQYF. V usage is TRBV4-1 and J usage is TRBJ2-7, with 8 bases that match TRBD2. V was clipped by 3 bases and J by 4 bases; unmatched bases: 5. The CDR3 is 14 amino acids. Germline assignment: CDR1 MGHRA and CDR2 YSYEKL.

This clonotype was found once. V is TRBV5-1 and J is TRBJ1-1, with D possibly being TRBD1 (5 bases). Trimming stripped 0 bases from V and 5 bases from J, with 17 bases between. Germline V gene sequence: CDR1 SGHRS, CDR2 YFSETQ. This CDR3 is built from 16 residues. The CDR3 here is CASSLGSGRGGTEAFF. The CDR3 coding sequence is TGCGCCAGCAGCTTGGGGTCGGGAAGGGGCGGGACTGAAGCTTTCTTT.

This CDR3 is CASSLRLAGGGNEQFF. The CDR3 region has the DNA TGTGCCAGCAGTTTGCGCTTAGCGGGAGGCGGGAATGAGCAGTTCTTC. The rearrangement links TRBV12-3 or TRBV12-4 to TRBJ2-1; TRBD2 matches 10 bases. After removal of 3 bases from V and 7 bases from J, the junction contained 9 bases not matched to a gene. This CDR3 contains 16 residues.

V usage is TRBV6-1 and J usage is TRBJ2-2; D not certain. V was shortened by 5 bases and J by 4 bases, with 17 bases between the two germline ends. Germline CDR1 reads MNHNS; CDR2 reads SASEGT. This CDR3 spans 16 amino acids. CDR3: CASSRIAEYGTGELFF. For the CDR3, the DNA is TGTGCCAGCAGTCGAATTGCAGAGTATGGCACCGGGGAGCTGTTTTTT.

CDR3 in amino acids: CSVERGNTIYF. The CDR3 DNA sequence: TGCAGCGTTGAACGTGGAAACACCATATATTTT. V gene TRBV29-1 combines with J gene TRBJ1-3; D unresolved. The ends were cut back, 2 bases at V and 3 bases at J, with 2 bases in the middle. CDR1 is SQVTM, CDR2 ANQGSEA, per germline. The CDR3 runs to 11 residues. Full variable domain (remainder filled in from reference TRBV29-1 and TRBJ1-3): SAVISQKPSRDICQRGTSLTIQCQVDSQVTMMFWYRQQPGQSLTLIATANQGSEATYESGFVIDKFPISRPNLTFSTLTVSNMSPEDSSIYLCSVERGNTIYFGEGSWLTVV.